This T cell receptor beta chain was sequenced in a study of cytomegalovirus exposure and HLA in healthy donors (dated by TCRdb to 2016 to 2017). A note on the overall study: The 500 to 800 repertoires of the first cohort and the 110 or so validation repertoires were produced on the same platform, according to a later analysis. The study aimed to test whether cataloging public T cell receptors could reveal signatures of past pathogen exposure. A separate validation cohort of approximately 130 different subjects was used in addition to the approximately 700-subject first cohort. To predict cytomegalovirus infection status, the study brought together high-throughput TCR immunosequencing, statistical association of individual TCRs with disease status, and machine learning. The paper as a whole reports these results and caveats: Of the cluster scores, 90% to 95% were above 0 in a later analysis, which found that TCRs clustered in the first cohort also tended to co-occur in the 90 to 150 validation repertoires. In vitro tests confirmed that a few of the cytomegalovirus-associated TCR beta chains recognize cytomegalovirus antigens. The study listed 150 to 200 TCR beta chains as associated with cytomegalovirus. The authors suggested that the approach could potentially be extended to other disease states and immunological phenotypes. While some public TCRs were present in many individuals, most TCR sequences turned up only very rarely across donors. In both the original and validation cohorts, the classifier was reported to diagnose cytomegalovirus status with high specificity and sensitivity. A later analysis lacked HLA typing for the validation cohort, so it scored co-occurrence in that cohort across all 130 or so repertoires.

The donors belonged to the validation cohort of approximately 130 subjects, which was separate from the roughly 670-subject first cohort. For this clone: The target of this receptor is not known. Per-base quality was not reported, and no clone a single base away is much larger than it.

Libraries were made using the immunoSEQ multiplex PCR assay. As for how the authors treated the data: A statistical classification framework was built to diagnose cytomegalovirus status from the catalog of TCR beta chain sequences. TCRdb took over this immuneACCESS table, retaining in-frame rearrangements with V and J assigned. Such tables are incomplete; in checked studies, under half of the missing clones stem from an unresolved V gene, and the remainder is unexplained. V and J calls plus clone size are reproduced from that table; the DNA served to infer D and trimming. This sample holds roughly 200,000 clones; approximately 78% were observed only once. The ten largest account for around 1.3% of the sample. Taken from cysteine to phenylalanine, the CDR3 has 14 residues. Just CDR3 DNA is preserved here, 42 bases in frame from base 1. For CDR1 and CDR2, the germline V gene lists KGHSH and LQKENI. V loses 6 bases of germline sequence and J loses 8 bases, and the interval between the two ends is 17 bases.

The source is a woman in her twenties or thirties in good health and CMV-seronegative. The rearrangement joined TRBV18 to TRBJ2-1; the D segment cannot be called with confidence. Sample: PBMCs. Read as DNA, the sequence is TGTGCCAGCTCGGTCCTAGACCTAGTCCATGAGCAGTTCTTC. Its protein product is CASSVLDLVHEQFF.